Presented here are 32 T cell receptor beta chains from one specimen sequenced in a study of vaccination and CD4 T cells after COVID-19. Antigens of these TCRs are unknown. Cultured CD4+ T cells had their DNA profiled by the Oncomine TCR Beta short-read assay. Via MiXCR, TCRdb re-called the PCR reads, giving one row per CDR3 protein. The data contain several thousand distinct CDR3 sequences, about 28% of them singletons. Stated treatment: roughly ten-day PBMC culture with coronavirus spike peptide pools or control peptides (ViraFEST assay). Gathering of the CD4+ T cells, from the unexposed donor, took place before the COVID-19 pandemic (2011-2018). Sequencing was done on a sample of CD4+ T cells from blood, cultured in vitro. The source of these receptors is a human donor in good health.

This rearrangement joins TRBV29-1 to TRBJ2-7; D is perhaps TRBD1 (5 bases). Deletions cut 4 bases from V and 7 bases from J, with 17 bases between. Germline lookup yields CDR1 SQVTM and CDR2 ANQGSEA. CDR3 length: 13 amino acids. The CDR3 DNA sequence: TGCAGCGTTGGGGGCCAGTCCCTGGGGGAGCAGTACTTC. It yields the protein CSVGGQSLGEQYF.

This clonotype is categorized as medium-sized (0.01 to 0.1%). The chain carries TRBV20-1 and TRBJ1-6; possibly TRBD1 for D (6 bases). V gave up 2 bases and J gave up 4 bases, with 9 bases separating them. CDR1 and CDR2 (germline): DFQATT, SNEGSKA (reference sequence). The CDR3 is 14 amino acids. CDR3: CSARQDRYNSPLHF. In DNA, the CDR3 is TGCAGTGCTAGACAGGACAGATATAATTCACCCCTCCACTTT.

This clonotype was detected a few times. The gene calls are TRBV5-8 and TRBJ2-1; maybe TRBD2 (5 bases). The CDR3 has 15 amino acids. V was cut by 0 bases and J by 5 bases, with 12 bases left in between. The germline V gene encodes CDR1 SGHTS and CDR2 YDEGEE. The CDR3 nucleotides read TGTGCCAGCAGCTTGGGTCAAATCGGGGACAATGAGCAGTTCTTC. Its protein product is CASSLGQIGDNEQFF. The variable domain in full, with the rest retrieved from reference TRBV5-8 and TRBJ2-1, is EAGVTQSPTHLIKTRGQQATLRCSPISGHTSVYWYQQALGLGLQFLLWYDEGEERNRGNFPPRFSGRQFPNYSSELNVNALELEDSALYLCASSLGQIGDNEQFFGPGTRLTVL.

The CDR3 sequence: CASTLGRTGELFF. CDR3 coding DNA: TGTGCCAGCACCCTAGGTCGGACCGGGGAGCTGTTTTTT. The rearrangement links TRBV6-1 to TRBJ2-2; D gene ambiguous. There are 13 residues in the CDR3. The V gene's germline CDR1 is MNHNS and CDR2 SASEGT. Trimming stripped 7 bases from V and 5 bases from J, with 11 bases between.

The CDR3 DNA follows: TGTGCCAGCAGCCTCAGCGGGGGGGACACCGGGGAGCTGTTTTTT. Translation gives CASSLSGGDTGELFF. This sequence joins TRBV7-6 and TRBJ2-2; 10 nucleotides agree with TRBD2. Unmatched junction bases numbered 3, after V lost 5 bases and J lost 3 bases. CDR3 size: 15 residues. CDR1 and CDR2 from the germline V gene are SGHVS and FNYEAQ. The full variable domain, its missing parts supplied by reference TRBV7-6 and TRBJ2-2, is GAGVSQSPRYKVTKRGQDVALRCDPISGHVSLYWYRQALGQGPEFLTYFNYEAQQDKSGLPNDRFSAERPEGSISTLTIQRTEQRDSAMYRCASSLSGGDTGELFFGEGSRLTVL.

In nucleotides, the CDR3 is TGTGCCAGCAGTGGGGTTTACAATGAGCAGTTCTTC. As protein: CASSGVYNEQFF. The chain couples TRBV6-1 to TRBJ2-1; D unresolved. CDR1 is MNHNS, CDR2 SASEGT, per germline. V shed 4 bases and J shed 4 bases, with 5 bases lying between them. There are 12 residues in the CDR3.

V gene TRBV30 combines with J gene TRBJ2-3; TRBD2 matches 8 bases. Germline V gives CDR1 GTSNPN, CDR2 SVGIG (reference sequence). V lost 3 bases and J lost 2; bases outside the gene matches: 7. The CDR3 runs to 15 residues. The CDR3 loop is CAWRGGLAATDTQYF. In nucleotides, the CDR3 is TGTGCCTGGAGGGGCGGACTAGCCGCCACAGATACGCAGTATTTT. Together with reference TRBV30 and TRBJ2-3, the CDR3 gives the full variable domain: SQTIHQWPATLVQPVGSPLSLECTVEGTSNPNLYWYRQAAGRGLQLLFYSVGIGQISSEVPQNLSASRPQDRQFILSSKKLLLSDSGFYLCAWRGGLAATDTQYFGPGTRLTVL.

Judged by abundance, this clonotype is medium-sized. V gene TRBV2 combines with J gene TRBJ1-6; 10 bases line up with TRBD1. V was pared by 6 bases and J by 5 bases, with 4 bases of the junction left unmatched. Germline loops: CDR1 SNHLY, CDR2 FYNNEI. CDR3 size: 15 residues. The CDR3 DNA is TGTGCCAGCAGGCCCGGGACAGGGGATAATTCACCCCTCCACTTT. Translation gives CASRPGTGDNSPLHF.

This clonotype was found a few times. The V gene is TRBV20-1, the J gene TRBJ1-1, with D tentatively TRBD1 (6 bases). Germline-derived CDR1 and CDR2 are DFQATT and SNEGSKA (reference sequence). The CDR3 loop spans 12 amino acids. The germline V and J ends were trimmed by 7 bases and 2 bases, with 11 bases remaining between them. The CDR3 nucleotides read TGCAGTGTTCACAGGGAAAACACTGAAGCTTTCTTT. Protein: CSVHRENTEAFF.

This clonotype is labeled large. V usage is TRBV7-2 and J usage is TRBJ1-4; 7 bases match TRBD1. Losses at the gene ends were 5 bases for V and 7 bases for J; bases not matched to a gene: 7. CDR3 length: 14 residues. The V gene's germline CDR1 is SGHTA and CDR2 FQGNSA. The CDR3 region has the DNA TGTGCCAGCAGCGCTCAGGGGGGTTCTGAAAAACTGTTTTTT. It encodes CASSAQGGSEKLFF.

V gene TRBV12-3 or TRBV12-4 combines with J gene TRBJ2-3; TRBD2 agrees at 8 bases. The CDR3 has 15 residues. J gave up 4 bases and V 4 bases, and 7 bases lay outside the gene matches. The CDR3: CASSSRTSSADTQYF. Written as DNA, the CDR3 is TGTGCCAGCAGTTCCCGGACTAGCTCCGCAGATACGCAGTATTTT.

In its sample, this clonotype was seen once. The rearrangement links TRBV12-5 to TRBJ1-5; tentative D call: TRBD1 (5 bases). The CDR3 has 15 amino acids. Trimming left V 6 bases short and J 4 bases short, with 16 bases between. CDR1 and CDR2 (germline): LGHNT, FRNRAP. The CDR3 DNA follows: TGTGCTAGTGGACCGGGACGGTCCGATAATCAGCCCCAGCATTTT. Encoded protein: CASGPGRSDNQPQHF.

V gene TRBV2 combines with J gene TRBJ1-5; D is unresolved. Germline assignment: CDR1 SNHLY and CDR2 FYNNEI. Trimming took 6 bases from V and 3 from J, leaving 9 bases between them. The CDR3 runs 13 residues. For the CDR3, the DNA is TGTGCCAGCAGGGGTGAAGTCAATCAGCCCCAGCATTTT. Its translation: CASRGEVNQPQHF.

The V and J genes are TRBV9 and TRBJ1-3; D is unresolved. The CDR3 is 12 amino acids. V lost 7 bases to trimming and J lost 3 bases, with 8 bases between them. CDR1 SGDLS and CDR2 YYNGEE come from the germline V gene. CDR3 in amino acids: CASGTSGNTIYF. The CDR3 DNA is TGTGCCAGCGGAACTAGTGGAAACACCATATATTTT.

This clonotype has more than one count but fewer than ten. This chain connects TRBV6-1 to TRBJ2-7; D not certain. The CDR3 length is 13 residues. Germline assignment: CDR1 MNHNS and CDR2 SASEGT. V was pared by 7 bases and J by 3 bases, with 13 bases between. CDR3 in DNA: TGTGCCAGCACTATAACCGCGCACTACGAGCAGTACTTC. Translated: CASTITAHYEQYF.

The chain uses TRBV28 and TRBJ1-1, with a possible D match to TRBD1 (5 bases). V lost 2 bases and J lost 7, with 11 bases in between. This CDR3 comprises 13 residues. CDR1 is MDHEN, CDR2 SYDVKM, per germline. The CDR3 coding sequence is TGTGCCAGCAGTTTAGCGACAGAACGTGAAGCTTTCTTT. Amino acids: CASSLATEREAFF.

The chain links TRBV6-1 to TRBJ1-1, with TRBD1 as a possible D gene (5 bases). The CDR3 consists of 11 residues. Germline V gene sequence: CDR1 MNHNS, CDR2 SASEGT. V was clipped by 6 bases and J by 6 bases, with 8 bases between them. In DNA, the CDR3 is TGTGCCAGCAGCGGGGGATCTGAAGCTTTCTTT. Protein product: CASSGGSEAFF.

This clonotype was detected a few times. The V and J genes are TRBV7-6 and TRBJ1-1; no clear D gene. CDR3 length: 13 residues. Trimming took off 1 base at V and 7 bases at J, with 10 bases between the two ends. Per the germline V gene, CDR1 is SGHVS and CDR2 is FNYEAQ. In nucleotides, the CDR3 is TGTGCCAGCAGCTTAGAATGGGGTGGTGAAGCTTTCTTT. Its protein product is CASSLEWGGEAFF.

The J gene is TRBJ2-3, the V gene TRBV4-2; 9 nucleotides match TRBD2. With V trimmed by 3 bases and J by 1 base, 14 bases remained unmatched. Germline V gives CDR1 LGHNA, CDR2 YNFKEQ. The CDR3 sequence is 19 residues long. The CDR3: CASSHESSGGFGRTDTQYF. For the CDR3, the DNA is TGTGCCAGCAGCCACGAGTCGAGCGGGGGGTTCGGCCGCACAGATACGCAGTATTTT.

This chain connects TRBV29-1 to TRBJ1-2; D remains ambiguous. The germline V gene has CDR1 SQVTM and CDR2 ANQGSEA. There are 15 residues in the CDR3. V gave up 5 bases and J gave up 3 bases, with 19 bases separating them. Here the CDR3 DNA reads TGCAGCGTTCTTCCGCATGGGAATAGGGACTATGGCTACACCTTC. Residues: CSVLPHGNRDYGYTF.

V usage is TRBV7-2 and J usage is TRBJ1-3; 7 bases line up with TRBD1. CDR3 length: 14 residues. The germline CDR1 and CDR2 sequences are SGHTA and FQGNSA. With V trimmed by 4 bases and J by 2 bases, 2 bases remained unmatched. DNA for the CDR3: TGTGCCAGCAGCTCGACAGGGACTGGAAACACCATATATTTT. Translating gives CASSSTGTGNTIYF.

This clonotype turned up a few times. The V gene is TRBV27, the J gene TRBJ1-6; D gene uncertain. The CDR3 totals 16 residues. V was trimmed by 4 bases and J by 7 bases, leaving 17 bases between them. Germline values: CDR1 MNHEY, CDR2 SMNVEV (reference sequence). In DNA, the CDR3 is TGTGCCAGCAGTTCTAAGGGTCGGTTGTACAATTCACCCCTCCACTTT. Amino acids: CASSSKGRLYNSPLHF.

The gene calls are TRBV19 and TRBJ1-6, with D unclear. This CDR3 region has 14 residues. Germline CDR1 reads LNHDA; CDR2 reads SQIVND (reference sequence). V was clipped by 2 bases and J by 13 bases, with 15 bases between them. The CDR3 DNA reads TGTGCCAGTAGTATACAGCAGGCCACGTCCCCCCTCCACTTT. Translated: CASSIQQATSPLHF.

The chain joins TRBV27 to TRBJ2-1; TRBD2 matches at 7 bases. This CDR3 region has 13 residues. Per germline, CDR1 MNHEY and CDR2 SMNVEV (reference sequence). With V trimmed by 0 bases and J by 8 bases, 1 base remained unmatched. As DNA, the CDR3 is TGTGCCAGCAGTTTATCGACTAGCCATGAGCAGTTCTTC. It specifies CASSLSTSHEQFF.

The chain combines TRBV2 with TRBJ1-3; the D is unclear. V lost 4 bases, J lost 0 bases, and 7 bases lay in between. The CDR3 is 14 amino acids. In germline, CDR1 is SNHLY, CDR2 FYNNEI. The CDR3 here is CASSATLSGNTIYF. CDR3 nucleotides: TGTGCCAGCAGTGCGACACTCTCTGGAAACACCATATATTTT.

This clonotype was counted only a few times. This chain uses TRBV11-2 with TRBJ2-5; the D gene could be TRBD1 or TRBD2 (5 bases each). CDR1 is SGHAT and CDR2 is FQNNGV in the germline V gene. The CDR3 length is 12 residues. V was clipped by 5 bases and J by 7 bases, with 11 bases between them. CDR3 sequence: CASSPGGGTQYF. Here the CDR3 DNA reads TGTGCCAGCAGCCCCGGTGGGGGGACCCAGTACTTC.

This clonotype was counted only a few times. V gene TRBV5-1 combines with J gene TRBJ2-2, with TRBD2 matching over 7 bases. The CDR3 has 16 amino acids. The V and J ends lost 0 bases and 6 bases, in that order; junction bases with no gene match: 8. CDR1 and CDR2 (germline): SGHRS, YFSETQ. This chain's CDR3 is CASSLAEPAGAGELFF. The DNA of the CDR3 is TGCGCCAGCAGCTTGGCCGAACCTGCGGGGGCCGGGGAGCTGTTTTTT.

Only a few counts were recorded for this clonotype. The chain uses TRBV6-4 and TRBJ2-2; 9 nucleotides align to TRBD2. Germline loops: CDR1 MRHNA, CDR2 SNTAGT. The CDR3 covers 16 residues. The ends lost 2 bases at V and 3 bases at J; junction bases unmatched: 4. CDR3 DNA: TGTGCCAGCAGTGACAAGCGGGGGGCTGACACCGGGGAGCTGTTTTTT. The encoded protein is CASSDKRGADTGELFF.

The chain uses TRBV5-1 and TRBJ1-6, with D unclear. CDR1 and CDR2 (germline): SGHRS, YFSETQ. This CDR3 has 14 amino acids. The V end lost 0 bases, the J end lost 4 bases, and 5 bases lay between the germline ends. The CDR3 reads CASSLGQYNSPLHF. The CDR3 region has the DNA TGCGCCAGCAGCTTGGGGCAATATAATTCACCCCTCCACTTT.

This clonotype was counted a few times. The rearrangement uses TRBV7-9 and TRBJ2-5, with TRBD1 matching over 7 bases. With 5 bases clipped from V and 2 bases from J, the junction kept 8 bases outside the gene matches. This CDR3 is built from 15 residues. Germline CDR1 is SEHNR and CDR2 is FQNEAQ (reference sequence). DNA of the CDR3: TGTGCCAGCAGCCCCCTACAGGGGCCACAAGAGACCCAGTACTTC. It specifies CASSPLQGPQETQYF.

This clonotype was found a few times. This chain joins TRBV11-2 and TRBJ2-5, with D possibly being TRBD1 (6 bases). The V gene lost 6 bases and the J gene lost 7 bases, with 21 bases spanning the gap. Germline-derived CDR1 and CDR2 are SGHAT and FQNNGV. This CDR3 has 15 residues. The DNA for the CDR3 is TGTGCCAGCAGTCCGATCAGGGGACCAGATGGGACCCAGTACTTC. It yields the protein CASSPIRGPDGTQYF.

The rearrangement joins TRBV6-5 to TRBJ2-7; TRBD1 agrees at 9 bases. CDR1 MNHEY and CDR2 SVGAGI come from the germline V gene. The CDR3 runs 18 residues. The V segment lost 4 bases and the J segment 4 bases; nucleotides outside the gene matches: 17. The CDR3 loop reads CASSSFSGPGTGRYEQYF. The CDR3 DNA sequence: TGTGCCAGCAGTTCATTTTCGGGGCCAGGGACAGGGAGGTACGAGCAGTACTTC.